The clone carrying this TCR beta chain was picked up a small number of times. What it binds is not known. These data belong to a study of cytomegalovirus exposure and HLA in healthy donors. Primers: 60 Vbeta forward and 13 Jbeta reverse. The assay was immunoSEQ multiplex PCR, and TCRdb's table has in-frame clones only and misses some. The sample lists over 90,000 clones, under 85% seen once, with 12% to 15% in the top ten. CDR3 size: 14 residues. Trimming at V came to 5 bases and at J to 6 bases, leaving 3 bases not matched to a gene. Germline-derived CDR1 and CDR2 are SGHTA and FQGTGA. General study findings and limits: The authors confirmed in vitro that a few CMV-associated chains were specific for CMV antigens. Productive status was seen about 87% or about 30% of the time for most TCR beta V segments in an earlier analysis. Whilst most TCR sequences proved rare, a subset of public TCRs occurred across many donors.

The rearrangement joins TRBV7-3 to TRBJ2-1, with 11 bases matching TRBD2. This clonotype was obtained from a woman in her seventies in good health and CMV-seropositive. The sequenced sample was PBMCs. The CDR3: CASSPGLAVNEQFF. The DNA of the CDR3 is TGTGCCAGCAGCCCGGGACTAGCGGTCAATGAGCAGTTCTTC.